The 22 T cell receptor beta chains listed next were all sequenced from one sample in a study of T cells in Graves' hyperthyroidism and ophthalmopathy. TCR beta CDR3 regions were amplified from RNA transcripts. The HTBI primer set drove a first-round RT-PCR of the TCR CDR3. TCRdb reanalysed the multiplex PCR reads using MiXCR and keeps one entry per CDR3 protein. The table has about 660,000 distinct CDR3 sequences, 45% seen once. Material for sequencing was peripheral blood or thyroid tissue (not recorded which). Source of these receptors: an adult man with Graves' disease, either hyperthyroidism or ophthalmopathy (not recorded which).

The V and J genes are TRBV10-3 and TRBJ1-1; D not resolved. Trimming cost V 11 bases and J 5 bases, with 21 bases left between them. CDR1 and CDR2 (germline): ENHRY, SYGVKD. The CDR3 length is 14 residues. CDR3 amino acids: CAAIPTGFFTEAFF. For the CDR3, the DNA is TGTGCCGCCATCCCCACCGGATTCTTTACTGAAGCTTTCTTT.

CDR3 loop: CSARDDGLGVTVPETQYF. The CDR3 nucleotides read TGCAGTGCTAGAGATGATGGGTTGGGGGTGACGGTTCCGGAGACCCAGTACTTC. This chain connects TRBV20-1 to TRBJ2-5; D assignment may be TRBD1 or TRBD2 (5 bases each). Germline V gives CDR1 DFQATT, CDR2 SNEGSKA (reference sequence). The CDR3 runs to 18 residues. V lost 0 bases and J 5 bases, leaving 25 bases between the germline ends.

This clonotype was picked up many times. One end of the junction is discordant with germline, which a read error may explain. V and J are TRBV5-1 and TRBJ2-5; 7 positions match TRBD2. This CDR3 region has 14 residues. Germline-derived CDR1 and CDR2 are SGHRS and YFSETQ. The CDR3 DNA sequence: TGTGCCAGCAGCTTAGGGACTAACCAAGAGACCCAGTACTTC. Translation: CASSLGTNQETQYF.

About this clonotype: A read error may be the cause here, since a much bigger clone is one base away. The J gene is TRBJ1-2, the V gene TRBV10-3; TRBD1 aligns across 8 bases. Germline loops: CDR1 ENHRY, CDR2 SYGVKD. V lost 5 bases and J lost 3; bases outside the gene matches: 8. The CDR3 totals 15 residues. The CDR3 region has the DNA TGTGCCATCAGTCCCGCAAGACAGGGGTACTATGGCTACACCTTC. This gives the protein CAISPARQGYYGYTF.

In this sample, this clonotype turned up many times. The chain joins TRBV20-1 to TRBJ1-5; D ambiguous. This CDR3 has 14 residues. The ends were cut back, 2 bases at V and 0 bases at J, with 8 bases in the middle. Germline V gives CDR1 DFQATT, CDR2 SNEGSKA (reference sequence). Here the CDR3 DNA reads TGCAGTGCTAGACGGCCAGGTAGCAATCAGCCCCAGCATTTT. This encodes CSARRPGSNQPQHF.

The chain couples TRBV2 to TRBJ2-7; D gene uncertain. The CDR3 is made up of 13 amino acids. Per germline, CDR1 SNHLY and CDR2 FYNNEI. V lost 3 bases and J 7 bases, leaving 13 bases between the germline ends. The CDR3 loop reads CASSERDWWEQYF. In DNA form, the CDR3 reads TGTGCCAGCAGTGAGAGAGACTGGTGGGAGCAGTACTTC.

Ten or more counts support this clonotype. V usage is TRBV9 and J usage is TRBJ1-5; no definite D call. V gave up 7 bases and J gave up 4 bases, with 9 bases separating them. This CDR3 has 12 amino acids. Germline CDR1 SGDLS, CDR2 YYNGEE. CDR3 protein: CASGSANQPQHF. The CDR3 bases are TGTGCCAGCGGATCGGCAAATCAGCCCCAGCATTTT. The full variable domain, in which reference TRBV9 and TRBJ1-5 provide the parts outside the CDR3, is DSGVTQTPKHLITATGQRVTLRCSPRSGDLSVYWYQQSLDQGLQFLIQYYNGEERAKGNILERFSAQQFPDLHSELNLSSLELGDSALYFCASGSANQPQHFGDGTRLSIL.

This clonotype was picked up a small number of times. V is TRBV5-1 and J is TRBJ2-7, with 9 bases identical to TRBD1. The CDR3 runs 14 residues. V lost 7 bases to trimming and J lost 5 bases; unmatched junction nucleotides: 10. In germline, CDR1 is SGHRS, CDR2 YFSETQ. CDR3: CASRTGTGYDEQYF. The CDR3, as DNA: TGCGCCAGCCGCACCGGGACAGGGTACGACGAGCAGTACTTC. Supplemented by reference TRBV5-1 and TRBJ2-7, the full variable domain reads KAGVTQTPRYLIKTRGQQVTLSCSPISGHRSVSWYQQTPGQGLQFLFEYFSETQRNKGNFPGRFSGRQFSNSRSEMNVSTLELGDSALYLCASRTGTGYDEQYFGPGTRLTVT.

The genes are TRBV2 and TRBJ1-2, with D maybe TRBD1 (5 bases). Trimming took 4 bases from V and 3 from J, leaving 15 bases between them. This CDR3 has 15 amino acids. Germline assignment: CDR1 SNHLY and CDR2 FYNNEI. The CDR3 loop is CASSADNWGDYGYTF. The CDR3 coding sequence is TGTGCCAGCAGTGCGGACAACTGGGGGGACTATGGCTACACCTTC.

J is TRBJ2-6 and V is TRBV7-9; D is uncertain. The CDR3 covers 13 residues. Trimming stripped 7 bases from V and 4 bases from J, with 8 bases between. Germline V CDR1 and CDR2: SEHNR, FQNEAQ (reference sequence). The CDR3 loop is CASTSLGANVLTF. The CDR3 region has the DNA TGTGCCAGCACCTCGTTGGGGGCCAACGTCCTGACTTTC.

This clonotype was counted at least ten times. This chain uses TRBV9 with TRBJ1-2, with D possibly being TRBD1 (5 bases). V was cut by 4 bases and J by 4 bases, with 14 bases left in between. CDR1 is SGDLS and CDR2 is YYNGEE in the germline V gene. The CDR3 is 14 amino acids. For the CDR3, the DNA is TGTGCCAGCAGCACGAACAGCCAGGGCTATGGCTACACCTTC. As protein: CASSTNSQGYGYTF.

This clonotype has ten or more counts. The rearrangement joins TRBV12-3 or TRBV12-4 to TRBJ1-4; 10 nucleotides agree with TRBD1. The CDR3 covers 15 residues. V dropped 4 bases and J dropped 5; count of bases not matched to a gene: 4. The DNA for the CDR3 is TGTGCCAGCAGTTGGGGACAGGGGTCGAATGAAAAACTGTTTTTT. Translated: CASSWGQGSNEKLFF.

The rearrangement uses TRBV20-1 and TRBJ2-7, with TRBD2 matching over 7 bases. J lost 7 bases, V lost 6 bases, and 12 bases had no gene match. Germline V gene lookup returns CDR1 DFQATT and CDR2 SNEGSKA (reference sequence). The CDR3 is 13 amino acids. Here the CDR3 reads CSARLRQGLEQYF. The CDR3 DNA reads TGCAGTGCCAGGCTGCGGCAGGGACTAGAGCAGTACTTC.

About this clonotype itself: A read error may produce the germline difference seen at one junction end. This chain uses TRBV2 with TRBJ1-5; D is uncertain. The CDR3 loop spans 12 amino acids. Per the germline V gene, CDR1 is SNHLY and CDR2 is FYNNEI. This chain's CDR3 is CASMTFNQPRHF. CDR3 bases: TGTGCCAGCATGACCTTCAATCAGCCCCGGCATTTT.

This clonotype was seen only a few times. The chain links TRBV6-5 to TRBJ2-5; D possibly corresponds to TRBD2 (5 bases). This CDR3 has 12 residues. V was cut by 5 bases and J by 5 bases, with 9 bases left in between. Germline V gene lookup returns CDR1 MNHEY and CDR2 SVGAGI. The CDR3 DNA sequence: TGTGCCAGCAGTAAAAGGGAGGAGACCCAGTACTTC. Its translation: CASSKREETQYF.

The DNA of the CDR3 is TGCAGCGTTGAGGCAGGGGCGAACACTGAAGCTTTCTTT. Translation: CSVEAGANTEAFF. This sequence joins TRBV29-1 and TRBJ1-1; D perhaps matches TRBD1 (6 bases). With 3 bases removed from V and 1 base from J, the gap between germline ends came to 9 bases. The CDR3 extends over 13 amino acids. Germline values: CDR1 SQVTM, CDR2 ANQGSEA.

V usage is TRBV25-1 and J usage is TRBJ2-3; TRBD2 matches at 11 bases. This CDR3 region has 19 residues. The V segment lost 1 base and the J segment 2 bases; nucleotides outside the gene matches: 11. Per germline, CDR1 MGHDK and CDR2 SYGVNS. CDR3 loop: CASSEFPTPTSGDTDTQYF. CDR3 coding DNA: TGTGCCAGCAGTGAATTTCCTACACCGACTAGCGGGGACACAGATACGCAGTATTTT.

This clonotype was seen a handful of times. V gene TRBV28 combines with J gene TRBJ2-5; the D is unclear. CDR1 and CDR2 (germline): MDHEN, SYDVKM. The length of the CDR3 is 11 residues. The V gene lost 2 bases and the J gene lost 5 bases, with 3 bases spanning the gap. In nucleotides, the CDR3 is TGTGCCAGCAGTTTACACGAGACCCAGTACTTC. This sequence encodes CASSLHETQYF.

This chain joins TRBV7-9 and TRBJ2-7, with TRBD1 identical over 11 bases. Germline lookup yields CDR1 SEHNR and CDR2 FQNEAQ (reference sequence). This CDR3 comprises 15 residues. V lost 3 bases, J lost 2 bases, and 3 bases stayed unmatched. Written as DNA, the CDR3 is TGTGCCAGCAGCTTGGGGACAGGGGGGGCCTACGAGCAGTACTTC. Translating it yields CASSLGTGGAYEQYF.

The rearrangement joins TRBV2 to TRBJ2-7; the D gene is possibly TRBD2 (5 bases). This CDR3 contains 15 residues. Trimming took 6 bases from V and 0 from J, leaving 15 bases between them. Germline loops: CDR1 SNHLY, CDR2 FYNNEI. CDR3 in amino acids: CASRGSGLSSYEQYF. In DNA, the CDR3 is TGTGCCAGCAGGGGGAGTGGACTTAGCTCCTACGAGCAGTACTTC. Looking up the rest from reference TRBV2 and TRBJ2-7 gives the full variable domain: EPEVTQTPSHQVTQMGQEVILRCVPISNHLYFYWYRQILGQKVEFLVSFYNNEISEKSEIFDDQFSVERPDGSNFTLKIRSTKLEDSAMYFCASRGSGLSSYEQYFGPGTRLTVT.

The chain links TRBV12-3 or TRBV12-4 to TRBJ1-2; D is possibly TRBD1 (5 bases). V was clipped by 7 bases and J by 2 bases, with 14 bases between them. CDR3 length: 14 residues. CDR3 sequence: CASNPSGRNYGYTF. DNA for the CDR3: TGTGCCAGCAACCCGTCGGGACGGAACTATGGCTACACCTTC.

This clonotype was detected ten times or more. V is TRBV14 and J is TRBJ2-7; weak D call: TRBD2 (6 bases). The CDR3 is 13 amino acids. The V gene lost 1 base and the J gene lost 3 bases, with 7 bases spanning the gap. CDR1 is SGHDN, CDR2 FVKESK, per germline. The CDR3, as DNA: TGTGCCAGCAGCCAAGGACTAGTCTACGAGCAGTACTTC. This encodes CASSQGLVYEQYF.